This T cell receptor beta chain stems from a study of T cell responses to AZD1222 COVID-19 vaccine. Study results and caveats: Donors were mostly white British, more females; clonal diversity possibly underestimated. Baseline seropositives among AZD1222 recipients totaled only five to seven.

Using immunoSEQ multiplex PCR, the repertoire was profiled, and TCRdb retains in-frame clones only, with some absent. The data show some 120,000 clones, 85% to 90% seen once. The germline V and J ends were trimmed by 3 bases and 8 bases, with 10 bases remaining between them. Per germline, CDR1 SNHLY and CDR2 FYNNEI. The CDR3 is 13 amino acids. This clone was counted a single time. Its specificity is unknown. The clonotype comes from an adult who received the AZD1222 COVID-19 vaccine. The input for sequencing was peripheral blood, taken 28 days after the second AZD1222 dose. The chain recombines TRBV2 with TRBJ1-4; D remains ambiguous. The CDR3 nucleotides are TGTGCCAGCAGTGATGGGTCTCGGGAAAAACTGTTTTTT. Protein sequence: CASSDGSREKLFF.